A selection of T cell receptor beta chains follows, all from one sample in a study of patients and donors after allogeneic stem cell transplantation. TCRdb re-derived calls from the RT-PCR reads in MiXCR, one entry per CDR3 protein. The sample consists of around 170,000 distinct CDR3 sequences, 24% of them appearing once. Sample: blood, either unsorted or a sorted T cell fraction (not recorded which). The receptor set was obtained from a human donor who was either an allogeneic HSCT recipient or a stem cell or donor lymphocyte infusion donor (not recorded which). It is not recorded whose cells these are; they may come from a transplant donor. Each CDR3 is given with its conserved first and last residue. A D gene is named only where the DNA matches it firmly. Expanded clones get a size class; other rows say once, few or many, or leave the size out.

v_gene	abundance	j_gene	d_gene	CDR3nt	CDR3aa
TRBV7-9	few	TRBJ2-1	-	TGTGCCAGCCTCCTTGAGGGCCGGTACAATGAGCAGTTCTTC	CASLLEGRYNEQFF
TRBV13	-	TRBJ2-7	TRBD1	TGTGCCAGCAGCACACGGACAGGGGGTTACGAGCAGTACTTC	CASSTRTGGYEQYF
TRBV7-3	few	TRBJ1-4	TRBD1	TGTGCCAGCAGCGAAGGGACAGGGAGTAAACTGTTTTTT	CASSEGTGSKLFF
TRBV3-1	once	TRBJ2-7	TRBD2	TGTGCCAGCAGCCGAGCGGGATCCTACTCCTACGAGCAGTACTTC	CASSRAGSYSYEQYF
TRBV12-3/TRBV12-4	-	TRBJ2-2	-	TGTGCCAGCAGTCCCGGGGACGGATCTGCGAACACCGGGGAGCTGTTTTTT	CASSPGDGSANTGELFF
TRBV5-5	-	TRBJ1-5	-	TGTGCCAGCAGCTTGGACCGACAGGACAGCAATCAGCCCCAGCATTTT	CASSLDRQDSNQPQHF
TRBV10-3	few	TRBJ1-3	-	TGTGCCATCGGAAGGGCCTCTGGAAACACCATATATTTT	CAIGRASGNTIYF
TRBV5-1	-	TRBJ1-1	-	TGCGCCAGCAGCTTGGGGGGGCCGGTGATCCCTGAAGCTTTCTTT	CASSLGGPVIPEAFF
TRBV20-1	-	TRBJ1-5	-	TGCAGTGCTAGTGGTGACCTAAAGGTGAGCAATCAGCCCCAGCATTTT	CSASGDLKVSNQPQHF
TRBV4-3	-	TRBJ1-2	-	TGCGCCGGCAGCCAAGATGGGGTAGTTGGCTACACCTTC	CAGSQDGVVGYTF
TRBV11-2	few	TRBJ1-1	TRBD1	TGTGCCAGCAGCTTAGCCGACAGGGACACTGAAGCTTTCTTT	CASSLADRDTEAFF
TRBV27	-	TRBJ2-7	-	TGTGCCAGCAGTCACCGAGCCTACAGGGTAGGCTACGAGCAGTACTTC	CASSHRAYRVGYEQYF
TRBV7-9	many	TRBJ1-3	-	TGTGCCAGCAGCTTGGTTTTTTTGGGCACCATATATTTT	CASSLVFLGTIYF
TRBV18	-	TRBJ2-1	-	TGTGCCAGCTCACCAGGGGCAGGGTATGGCAATGAGCAGTTCTTC	CASSPGAGYGNEQFF
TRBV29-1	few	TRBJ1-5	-	TGCAGCGTTGGGACAGTCAATCAGCCCCAGCATTTT	CSVGTVNQPQHF
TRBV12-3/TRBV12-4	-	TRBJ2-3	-	TGTGCCAGCAGTCTGGACGACACAGATACGCAGTATTTT	CASSLDDTDTQYF